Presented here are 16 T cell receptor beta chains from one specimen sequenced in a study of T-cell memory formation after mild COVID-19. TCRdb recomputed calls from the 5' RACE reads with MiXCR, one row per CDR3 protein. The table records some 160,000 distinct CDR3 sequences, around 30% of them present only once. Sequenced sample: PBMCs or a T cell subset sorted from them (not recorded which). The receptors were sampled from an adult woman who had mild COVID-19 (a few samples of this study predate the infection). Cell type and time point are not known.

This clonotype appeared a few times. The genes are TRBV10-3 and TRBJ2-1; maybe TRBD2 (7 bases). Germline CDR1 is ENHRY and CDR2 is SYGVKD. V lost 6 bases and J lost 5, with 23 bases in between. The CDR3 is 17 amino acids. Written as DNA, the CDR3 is TGTGCCATCAGGAAACCTACGGCGGGGGCGAGTAACAATGAGCAGTTCTTC. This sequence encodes CAIRKPTAGASNNEQFF.

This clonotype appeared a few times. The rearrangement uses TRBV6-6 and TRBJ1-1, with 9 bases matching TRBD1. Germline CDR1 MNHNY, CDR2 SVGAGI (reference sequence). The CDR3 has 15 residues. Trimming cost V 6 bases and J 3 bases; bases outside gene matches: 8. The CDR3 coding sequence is TGTGCCAGCAGACAAACCGACAGGGGGGACACTGAAGCTTTCTTT. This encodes CASRQTDRGDTEAFF.

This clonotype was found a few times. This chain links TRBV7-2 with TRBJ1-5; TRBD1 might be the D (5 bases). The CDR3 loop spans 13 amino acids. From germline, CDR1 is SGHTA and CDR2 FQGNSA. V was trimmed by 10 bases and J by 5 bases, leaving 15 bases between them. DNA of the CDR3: TGTGCCACCGCCTCCAGGGACCATCAGCCCCAGCATTTT. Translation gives CATASRDHQPQHF.

The CDR3 sequence: CASSEGGSGYNEQFF. The CDR3 DNA reads as TGTGCCAGCAGTGAAGGCGGGAGCGGGTACAATGAGCAGTTCTTC. The chain links TRBV6-1 to TRBJ2-1; 7 positions match TRBD2. With V trimmed by 1 base and J by 4 bases, 4 bases remained unmatched. Germline CDR1 MNHNS, CDR2 SASEGT. There are 15 residues in the CDR3.

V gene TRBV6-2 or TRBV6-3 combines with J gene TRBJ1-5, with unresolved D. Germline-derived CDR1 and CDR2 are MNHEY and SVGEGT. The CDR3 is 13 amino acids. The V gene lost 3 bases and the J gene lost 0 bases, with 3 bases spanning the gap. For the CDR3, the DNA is TGTGCCAGCAGTTATGATAGCAATCAGCCCCAGCATTTT. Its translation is CASSYDSNQPQHF.

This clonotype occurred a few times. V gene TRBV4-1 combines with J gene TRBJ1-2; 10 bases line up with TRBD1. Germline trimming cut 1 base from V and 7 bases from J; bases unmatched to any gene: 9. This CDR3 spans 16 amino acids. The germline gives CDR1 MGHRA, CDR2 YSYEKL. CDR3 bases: TGCGCCAGCAGCCAAGTGACCGGGACAGGGGCTTCTGGCTACACCTTC. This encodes CASSQVTGTGASGYTF.

CDR3 sequence reads: CASSYSGQPNTEAFF. As DNA, the CDR3 is TGTGCCAGCAGTTACTCGGGGCAGCCGAACACTGAAGCTTTCTTT. The chain carries TRBV6-2 or TRBV6-3 and TRBJ1-1; possibly TRBD1 for D (5 bases). V dropped 0 bases and J dropped 1 base, with 9 bases sitting between them. Germline V gene sequence: CDR1 MNHEY, CDR2 SVGEGT. The CDR3 runs 15 residues.

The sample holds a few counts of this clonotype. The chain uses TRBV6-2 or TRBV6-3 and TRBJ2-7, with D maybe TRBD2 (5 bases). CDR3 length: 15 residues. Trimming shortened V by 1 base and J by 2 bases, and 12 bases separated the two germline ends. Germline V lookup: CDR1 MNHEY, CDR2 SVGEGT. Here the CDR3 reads CASSYFPDYPYEQYF. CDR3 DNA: TGTGCCAGCAGTTACTTTCCCGACTATCCCTACGAGCAGTACTTC.

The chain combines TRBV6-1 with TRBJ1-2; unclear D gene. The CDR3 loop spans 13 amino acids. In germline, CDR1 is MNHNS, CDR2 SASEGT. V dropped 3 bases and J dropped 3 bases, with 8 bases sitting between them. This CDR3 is CASSEGRYYGYTF. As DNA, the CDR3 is TGTGCCAGCAGTGAGGGCAGATACTATGGCTACACCTTC.

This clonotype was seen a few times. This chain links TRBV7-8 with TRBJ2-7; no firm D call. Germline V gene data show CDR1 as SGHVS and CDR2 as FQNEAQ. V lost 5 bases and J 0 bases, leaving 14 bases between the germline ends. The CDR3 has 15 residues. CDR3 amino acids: CASSPTGLYSYEQYF. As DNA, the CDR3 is TGTGCCAGCAGCCCTACCGGGCTATACTCCTACGAGCAGTACTTC. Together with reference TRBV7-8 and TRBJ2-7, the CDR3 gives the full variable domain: GAGVSQSPRYKVAKRGQDVALRCDPISGHVSLFWYQQALGQGPEFLTYFQNEAQLDKSGLPSDRFFAERPEGSVSTLKIQRTQQEDSAVYLCASSPTGLYSYEQYFGPGTRLTVT.

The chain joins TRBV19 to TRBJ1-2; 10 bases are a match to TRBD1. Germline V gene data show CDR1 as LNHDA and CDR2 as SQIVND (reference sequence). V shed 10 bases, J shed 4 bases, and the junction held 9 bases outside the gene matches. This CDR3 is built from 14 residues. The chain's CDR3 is CATKRDRGPYGYTF. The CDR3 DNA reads TGTGCCACCAAGCGGGACAGGGGACCCTATGGCTACACCTTC.

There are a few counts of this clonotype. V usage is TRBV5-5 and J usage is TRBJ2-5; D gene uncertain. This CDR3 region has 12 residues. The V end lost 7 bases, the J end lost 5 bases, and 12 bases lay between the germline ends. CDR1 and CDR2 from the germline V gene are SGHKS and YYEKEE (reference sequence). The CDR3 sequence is CASGYRVETQYF. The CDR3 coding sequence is TGTGCCAGCGGATATAGAGTGGAGACCCAGTACTTC.

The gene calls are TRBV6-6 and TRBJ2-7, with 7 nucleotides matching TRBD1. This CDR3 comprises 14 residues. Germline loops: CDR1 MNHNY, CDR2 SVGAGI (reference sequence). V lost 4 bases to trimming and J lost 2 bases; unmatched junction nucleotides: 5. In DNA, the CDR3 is TGTGCCAGCAGTTCGACAGGGTCCCCCTACGAGCAGTACTTC. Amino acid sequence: CASSSTGSPYEQYF.

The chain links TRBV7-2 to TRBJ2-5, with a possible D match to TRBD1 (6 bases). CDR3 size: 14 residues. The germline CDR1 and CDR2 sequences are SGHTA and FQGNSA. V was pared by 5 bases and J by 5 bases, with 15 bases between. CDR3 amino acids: CASSPAGAAETQYF. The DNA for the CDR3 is TGTGCCAGCAGCCCCGCAGGGGCAGCGGAGACCCAGTACTTC.

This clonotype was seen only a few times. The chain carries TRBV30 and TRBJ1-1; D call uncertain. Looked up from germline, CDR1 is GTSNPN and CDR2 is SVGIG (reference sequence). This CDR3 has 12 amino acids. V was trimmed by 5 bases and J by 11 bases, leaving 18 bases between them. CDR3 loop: CAWQIGPSAAFF. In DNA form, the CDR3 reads TGTGCCTGGCAGATCGGGCCCTCCGCGGCTTTCTTT.

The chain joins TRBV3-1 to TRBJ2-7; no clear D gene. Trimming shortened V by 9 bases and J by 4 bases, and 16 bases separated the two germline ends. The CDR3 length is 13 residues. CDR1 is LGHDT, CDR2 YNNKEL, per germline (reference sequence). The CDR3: CASARILGYEQYF. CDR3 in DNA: TGTGCCAGTGCACGAATCCTAGGGTACGAGCAGTACTTC.